This T cell receptor (beta chain) appears in the sequencing data of a study of blood T cell repertoires in COVID-19. The overall study: Samples of COVID-19 (acute and convalescent) were obtained from the United States, Italy and Spain.

The authors' processing: Nucleated cell counts were estimated from reference gene primer amplification. Here immunoSEQ multiplex PCR was the method, and the copy in TCRdb shows in-frame clones only, minus some. That table supplies the V and J calls and clone size; D and trimming were determined from the DNA. The sample consists of 310,000 or so clones, more than 70% of them appearing once. J gave up 4 bases and V 5 bases, and 8 bases lay outside the gene matches. This CDR3 is built from 16 residues. The germline CDR1 and CDR2 sequences are SGHTA and FQGNSA. Sequencing used peripheral blood. The chain joins TRBV7-2 to TRBJ2-3; TRBD2 matches 11 bases. This sequence was found in a woman aged 45 to 65 with acute or convalescent COVID-19. CDR3 sequence: CASSPRLAGSADTQYF. The DNA of the CDR3 is TGTGCCAGCAGCCCCCGACTAGCGGGAAGTGCAGATACGCAGTATTTT.